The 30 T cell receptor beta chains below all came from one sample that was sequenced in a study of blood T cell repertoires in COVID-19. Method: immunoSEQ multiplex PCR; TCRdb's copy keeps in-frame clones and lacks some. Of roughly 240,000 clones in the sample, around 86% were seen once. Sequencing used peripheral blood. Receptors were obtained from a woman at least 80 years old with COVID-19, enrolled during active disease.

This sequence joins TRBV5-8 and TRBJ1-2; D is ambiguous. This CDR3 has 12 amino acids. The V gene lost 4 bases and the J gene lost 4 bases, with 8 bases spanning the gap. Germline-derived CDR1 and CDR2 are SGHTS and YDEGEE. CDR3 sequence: CASSPRGYGYTF. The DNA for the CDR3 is TGTGCCAGCAGCCCACGGGGCTATGGCTACACCTTC. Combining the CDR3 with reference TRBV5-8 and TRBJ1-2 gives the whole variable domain EAGVTQSPTHLIKTRGQQATLRCSPISGHTSVYWYQQALGLGLQFLLWYDEGEERNRGNFPPRFSGRQFPNYSSELNVNALELEDSALYLCASSPRGYGYTFGSGTRLTVV.

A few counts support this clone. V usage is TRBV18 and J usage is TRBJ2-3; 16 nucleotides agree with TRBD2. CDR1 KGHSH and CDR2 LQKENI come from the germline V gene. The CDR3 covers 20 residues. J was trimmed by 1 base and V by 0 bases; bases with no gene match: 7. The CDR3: CASSPPTGLAGGPGTDTQYF. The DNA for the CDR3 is TGTGCCAGCTCACCACCGACGGGACTAGCGGGGGGGCCGGGCACAGATACGCAGTATTTT.

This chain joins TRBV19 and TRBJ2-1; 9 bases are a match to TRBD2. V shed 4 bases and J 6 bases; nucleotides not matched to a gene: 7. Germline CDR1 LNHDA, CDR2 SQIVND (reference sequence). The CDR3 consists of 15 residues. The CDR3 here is CASSSGGAGGNEQFF. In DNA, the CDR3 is TGTGCCAGTAGTAGCGGGGGGGCAGGGGGCAATGAGCAGTTCTTC.

In DNA form, the CDR3 reads TGTGCCAGCCGGAGGGATAGTTACGCTGAAGCTTTCTTT. Residues: CASRRDSYAEAFF. This chain connects TRBV6-5 to TRBJ1-1; the D is unclear. The germline gives CDR1 MNHEY, CDR2 SVGAGI. CDR3 length equals 13 residues. Trimming pared 8 bases from V and 6 bases from J, leaving 16 bases between.

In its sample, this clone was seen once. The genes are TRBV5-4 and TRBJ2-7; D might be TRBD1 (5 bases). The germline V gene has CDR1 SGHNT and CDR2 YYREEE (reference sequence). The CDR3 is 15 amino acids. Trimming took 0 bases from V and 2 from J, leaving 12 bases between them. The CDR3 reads CASSLASSRAYEQYF. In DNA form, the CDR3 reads TGTGCCAGCAGCTTGGCTAGTTCCAGGGCCTACGAGCAGTACTTC.

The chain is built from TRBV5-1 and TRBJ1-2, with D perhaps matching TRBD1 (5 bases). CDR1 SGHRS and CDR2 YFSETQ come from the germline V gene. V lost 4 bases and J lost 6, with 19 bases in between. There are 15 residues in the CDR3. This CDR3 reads CASSPPGGGVDGYTF. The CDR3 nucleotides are TGCGCCAGCAGCCCCCCCGGGGGAGGGGTGGATGGCTACACCTTC.

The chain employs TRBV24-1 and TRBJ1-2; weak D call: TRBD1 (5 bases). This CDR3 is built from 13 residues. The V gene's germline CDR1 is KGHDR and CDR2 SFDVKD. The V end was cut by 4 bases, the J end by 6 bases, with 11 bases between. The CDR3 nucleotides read TGTGCCACCAGTGAGTGGGGCCGGGATGGCTACACCTTC. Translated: CATSEWGRDGYTF.

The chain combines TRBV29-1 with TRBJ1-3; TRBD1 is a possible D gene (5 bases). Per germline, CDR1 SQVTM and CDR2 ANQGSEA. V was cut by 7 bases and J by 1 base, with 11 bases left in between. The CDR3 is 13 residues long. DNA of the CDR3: TGCAGCGGACGGGGGGTATCTGGAAACACCATATATTTT. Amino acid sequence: CSGRGVSGNTIYF.

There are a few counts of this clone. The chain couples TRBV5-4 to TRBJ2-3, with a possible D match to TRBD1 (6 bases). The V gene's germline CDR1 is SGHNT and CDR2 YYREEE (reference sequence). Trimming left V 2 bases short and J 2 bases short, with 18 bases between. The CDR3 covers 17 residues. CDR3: CASSLLIWQGSTDTQYF. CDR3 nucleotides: TGTGCCAGCAGCTTACTTATTTGGCAGGGGTCCACAGATACGCAGTATTTT.

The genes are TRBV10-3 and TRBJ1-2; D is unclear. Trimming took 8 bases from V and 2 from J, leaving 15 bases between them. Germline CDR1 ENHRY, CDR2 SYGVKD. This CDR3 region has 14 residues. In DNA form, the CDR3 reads TGTGCCATCGTCGGCGGGGATAACAACTATGGCTACACCTTC. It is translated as CAIVGGDNNYGYTF.

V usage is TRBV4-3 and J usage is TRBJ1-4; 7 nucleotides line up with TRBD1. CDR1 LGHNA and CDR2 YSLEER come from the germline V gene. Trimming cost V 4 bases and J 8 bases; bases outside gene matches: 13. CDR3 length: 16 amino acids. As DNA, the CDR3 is TGCGCCAGCAGCCCGTATGCGCAGGGGGTAGGAGAAAAACTGTTTTTT. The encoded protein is CASSPYAQGVGEKLFF.

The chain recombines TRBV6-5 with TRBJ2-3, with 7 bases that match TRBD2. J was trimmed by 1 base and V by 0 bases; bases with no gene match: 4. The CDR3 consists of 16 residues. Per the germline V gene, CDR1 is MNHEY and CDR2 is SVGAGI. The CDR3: CASSYSGGLGTDTQYF. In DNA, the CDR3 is TGTGCCAGCAGTTACTCGGGAGGGTTGGGCACAGATACGCAGTATTTT.

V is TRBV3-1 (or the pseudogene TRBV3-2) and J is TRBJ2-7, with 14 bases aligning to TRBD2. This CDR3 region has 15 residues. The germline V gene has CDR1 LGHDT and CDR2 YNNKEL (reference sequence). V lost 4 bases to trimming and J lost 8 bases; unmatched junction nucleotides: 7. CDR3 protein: CASSPAGTSGGKQYF. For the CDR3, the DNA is TGTGCCAGCAGCCCAGCCGGGACTAGCGGGGGTAAGCAGTACTTC.

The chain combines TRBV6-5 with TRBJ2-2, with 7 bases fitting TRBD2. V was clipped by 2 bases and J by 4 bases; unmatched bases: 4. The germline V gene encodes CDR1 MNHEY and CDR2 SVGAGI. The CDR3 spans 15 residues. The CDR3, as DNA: TGTGCCAGCAGTTACGGACTAGGTGGCACCGGGGAGCTGTTTTTT. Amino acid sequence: CASSYGLGGTGELFF.

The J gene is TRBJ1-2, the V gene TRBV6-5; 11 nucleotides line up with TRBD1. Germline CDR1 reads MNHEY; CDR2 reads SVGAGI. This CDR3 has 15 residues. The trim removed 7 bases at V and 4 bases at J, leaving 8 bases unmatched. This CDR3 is CASKSPGTGGYGYTF. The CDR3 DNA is TGTGCCAGCAAAAGCCCCGGGACAGGGGGCTATGGCTACACCTTC.

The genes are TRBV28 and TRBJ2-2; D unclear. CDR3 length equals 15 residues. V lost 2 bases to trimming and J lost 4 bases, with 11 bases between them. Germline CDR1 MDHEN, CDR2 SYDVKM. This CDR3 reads CASSLPSIGTGELFF. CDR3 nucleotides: TGTGCCAGCAGTTTACCCTCGATCGGCACCGGGGAGCTGTTTTTT.

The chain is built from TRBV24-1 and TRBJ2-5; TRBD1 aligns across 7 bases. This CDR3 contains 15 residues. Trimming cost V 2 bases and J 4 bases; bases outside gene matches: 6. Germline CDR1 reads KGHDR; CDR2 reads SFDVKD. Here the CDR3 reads CATSDSGTAAETQYF. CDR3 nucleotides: TGTGCCACCAGTGATTCCGGGACAGCTGCAGAGACCCAGTACTTC.

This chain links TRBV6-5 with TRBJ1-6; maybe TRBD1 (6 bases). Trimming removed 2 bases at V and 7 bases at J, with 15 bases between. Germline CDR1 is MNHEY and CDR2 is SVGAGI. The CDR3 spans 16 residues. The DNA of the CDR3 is TGTGCCAGCAGTTACACCTACAGGGACCCAAATTCACCCCTCCACTTT. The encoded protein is CASSYTYRDPNSPLHF.

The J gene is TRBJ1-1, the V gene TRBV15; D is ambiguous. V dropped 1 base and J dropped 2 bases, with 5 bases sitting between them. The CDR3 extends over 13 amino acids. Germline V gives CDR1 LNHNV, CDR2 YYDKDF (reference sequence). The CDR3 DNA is TGTGCCACCAGCAGAGTTCCTAACACTGAAGCTTTCTTT. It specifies CATSRVPNTEAFF.

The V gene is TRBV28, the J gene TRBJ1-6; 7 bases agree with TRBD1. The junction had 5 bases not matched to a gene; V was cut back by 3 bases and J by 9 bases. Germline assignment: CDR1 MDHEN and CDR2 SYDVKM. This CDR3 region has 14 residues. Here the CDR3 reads CASSLPGGISPLHF. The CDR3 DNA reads TGTGCCAGCAGTTTGCCAGGGGGTATTTCACCCCTCCACTTT.

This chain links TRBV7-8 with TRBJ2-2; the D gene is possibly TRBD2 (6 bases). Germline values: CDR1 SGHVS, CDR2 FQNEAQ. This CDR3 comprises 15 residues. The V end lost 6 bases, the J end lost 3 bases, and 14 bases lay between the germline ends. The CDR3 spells CASRRGDRDTGELFF. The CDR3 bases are TGTGCCAGCAGGCGGGGCGATAGGGACACCGGGGAGCTGTTTTTT.

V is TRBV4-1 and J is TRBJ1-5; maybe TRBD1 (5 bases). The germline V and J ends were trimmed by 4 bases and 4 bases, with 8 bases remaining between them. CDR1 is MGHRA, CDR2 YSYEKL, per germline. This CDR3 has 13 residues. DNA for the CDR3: TGCGCCAGCAGCCTCCAGGGAAATCAGCCCCAGCATTTT. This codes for CASSLQGNQPQHF.

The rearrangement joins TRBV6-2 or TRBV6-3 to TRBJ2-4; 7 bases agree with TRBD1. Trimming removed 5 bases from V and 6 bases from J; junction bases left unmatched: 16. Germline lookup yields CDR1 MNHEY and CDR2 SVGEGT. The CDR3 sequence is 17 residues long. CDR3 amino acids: CASSQTGRPGALNIQYF. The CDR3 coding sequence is TGTGCCAGCAGTCAGACAGGGAGACCCGGTGCGTTAAACATTCAGTACTTC.

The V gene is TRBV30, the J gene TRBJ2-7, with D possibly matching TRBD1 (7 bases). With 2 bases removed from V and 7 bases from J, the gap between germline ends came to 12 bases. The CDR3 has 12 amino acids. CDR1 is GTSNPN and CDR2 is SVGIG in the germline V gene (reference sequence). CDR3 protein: CAWSFQGGEQYF. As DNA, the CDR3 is TGTGCCTGGAGTTTCCAGGGGGGAGAGCAGTACTTC.

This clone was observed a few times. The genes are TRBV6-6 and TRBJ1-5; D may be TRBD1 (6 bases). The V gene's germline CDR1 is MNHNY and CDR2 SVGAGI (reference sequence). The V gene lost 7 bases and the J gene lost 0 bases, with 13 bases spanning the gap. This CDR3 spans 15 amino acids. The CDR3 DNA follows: TGTGCCAGCACTAAAGGGACAAATAGCAATCAGCCCCAGCATTTT. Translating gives CASTKGTNSNQPQHF.

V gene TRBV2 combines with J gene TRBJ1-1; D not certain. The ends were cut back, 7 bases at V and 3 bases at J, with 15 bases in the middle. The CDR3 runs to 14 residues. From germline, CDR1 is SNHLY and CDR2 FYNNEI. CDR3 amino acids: CASIRGGSYTEAFF. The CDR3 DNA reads TGTGCCAGCATCCGCGGAGGGTCCTACACTGAAGCTTTCTTT.

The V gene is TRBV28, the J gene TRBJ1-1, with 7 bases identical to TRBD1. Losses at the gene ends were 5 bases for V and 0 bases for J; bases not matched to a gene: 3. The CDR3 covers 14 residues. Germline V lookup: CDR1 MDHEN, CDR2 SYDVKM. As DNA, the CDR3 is TGTGCCAGCAGTAAGGGGGCTATGAACACTGAAGCTTTCTTT. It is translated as CASSKGAMNTEAFF.

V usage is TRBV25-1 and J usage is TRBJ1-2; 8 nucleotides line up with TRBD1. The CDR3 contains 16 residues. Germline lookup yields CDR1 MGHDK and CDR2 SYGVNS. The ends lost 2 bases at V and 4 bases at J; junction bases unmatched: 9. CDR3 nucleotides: TGTGCCAGCAGTGAAGCCCAGGGGGCGCATGGCTATGGCTACACCTTC. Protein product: CASSEAQGAHGYGYTF.

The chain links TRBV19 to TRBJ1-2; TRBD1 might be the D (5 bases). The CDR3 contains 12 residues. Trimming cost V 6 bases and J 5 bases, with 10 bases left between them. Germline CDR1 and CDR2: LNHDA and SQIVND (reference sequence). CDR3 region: CASRTGHYGYTF. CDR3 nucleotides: TGTGCCAGTAGGACCGGACATTATGGCTACACCTTC.

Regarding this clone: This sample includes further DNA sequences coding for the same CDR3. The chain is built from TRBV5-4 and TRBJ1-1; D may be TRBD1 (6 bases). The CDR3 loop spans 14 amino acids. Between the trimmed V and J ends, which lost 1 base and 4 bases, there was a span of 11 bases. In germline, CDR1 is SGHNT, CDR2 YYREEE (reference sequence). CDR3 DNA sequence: TGTGCCAGCAGCTTGTCGGGGGGGGCCACTGAAGCTTTCTTT. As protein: CASSLSGGATEAFF.